These 29 T cell receptor beta chains came from one sample sequenced in a study of cytomegalovirus exposure and HLA in healthy donors. Both 60 Vbeta primers and 13 Jbeta primers went into the PCR. TCRdb's copy holds only in-frame clones and misses some; the assay was immunoSEQ multiplex PCR. The sample records approximately 240,000 clones, just over 75% being singletons. Source material: PBMCs. Receptors were obtained from an older woman in good health and CMV-seropositive.

This clone was picked up one time. This chain connects TRBV19 to TRBJ2-2; D may be TRBD1 (5 bases). The CDR3 runs to 14 residues. The V gene lost 6 bases and the J gene lost 0 bases, with 8 bases spanning the gap. The germline CDR1 and CDR2 sequences are LNHDA and SQIVND (reference sequence). CDR3 bases: TGTGCCAGTAGGAGACAGCCGAACACCGGGGAGCTGTTTTTT. Translating gives CASRRQPNTGELFF. Filled out from reference TRBV19 and TRBJ2-2, the complete variable domain reads DGGITQSPKYLFRKEGQNVTLSCEQNLNHDAMYWYRQDPGQGLRLIYYSQIVNDFQKGDIAEGYSVSREKKESFPLTVTSAQKNPTAFYLCASRRQPNTGELFFGEGSRLTVL.

The chain combines TRBV5-6 with TRBJ2-7, with 7 bases that match TRBD1. CDR1 is SGHDT, CDR2 YYEEEE, per germline. This CDR3 is 16 amino acids long. Trimming took 4 bases from V and 0 from J; bases not matched to a gene: 10. CDR3 DNA sequence: TGTGCCAGCAGCCCTCGTTTAAGGGACAGCTCCTACGAGCAGTACTTC. Translated, it gives CASSPRLRDSSYEQYF.

The chain carries TRBV21-1 and TRBJ2-3; the table's TRBD2 call for D was not verified on the DNA. TRBV21-1 is shown as a pseudogene. The length of the CDR3 is 13 residues. The CDR3 region has the DNA TGTGCCAGCAGCCCCCGAGTCACAGATACGCAGTATTTT. Amino acids: CASSPRVTDTQYF.

The gene calls are TRBV14 and TRBJ1-3; 8 nucleotides align to TRBD1. The CDR3 has 17 residues. V shed 2 bases, J shed 4 bases, and the junction held 10 bases outside the gene matches. CDR1 and CDR2 (germline): SGHDN, FVKESK. In nucleotides, the CDR3 is TGTGCCAGCAGCCAACCCCGACAGGGGACGGCGGGAAACACCATATATTTT. Protein: CASSQPRQGTAGNTIYF.

J is TRBJ2-7 and V is TRBV19, with 8 positions matching TRBD2. Per germline, CDR1 LNHDA and CDR2 SQIVND (reference sequence). V lost 3 bases and J lost 0; bases outside the gene matches: 10. This CDR3 is built from 17 residues. Here the CDR3 reads CASSIGGGGSSSYEQYF. For the CDR3, the DNA is TGTGCCAGTAGTATTGGCGGCGGGGGGTCTAGCTCCTACGAGCAGTACTTC.

The chain recombines TRBV4-2 with TRBJ2-1; 13 bases match TRBD2. This CDR3 spans 16 amino acids. Per germline, CDR1 LGHNA and CDR2 YNFKEQ. The J segment lost 7 bases and the V segment lost 0 bases, leaving 3 bases of the junction unmatched. In DNA form, the CDR3 reads TGTGCCAGCAGCCAAGATACTAGCGGGGGGGCGAATGAGCAGTTCTTC. This sequence encodes CASSQDTSGGANEQFF.

The gene calls are TRBV7-2 and TRBJ2-1; 9 bases fit TRBD2. Per the germline V gene, CDR1 is SGHTA and CDR2 is FQGNSA. The length of the CDR3 is 16 residues. The V and J ends lost 2 bases and 4 bases, in that order; junction bases with no gene match: 6. DNA for the CDR3: TGTGCCAGCAGCTTACGGTCTAGCGGGACATACAATGAGCAGTTCTTC. Translating gives CASSLRSSGTYNEQFF.

The chain has TRBV5-5 and TRBJ1-2, with D perhaps TRBD1 (6 bases). The CDR3 covers 14 residues. V shed 4 bases and J shed 4 bases, with 14 bases lying between them. The germline V gene has CDR1 SGHKS and CDR2 YYEKEE (reference sequence). The CDR3 bases are TGTGCCAGCAGCATTTACAGGGTCGGCTATGGCTACACCTTC. This encodes CASSIYRVGYGYTF.

The J gene is TRBJ2-2, the V gene TRBV9, with 10 positions matching TRBD2. Trimming took 4 bases from V and 3 from J; bases not matched to a gene: 6. CDR1 SGDLS and CDR2 YYNGEE come from the germline V gene. The CDR3 runs to 16 residues. The CDR3 is CASSPRTSGDTGELFF. As DNA, the CDR3 is TGTGCCAGCAGCCCTCGGACTAGCGGTGACACCGGGGAGCTGTTTTTT.

This rearrangement joins TRBV6-6 to TRBJ2-7; TRBD1 matches at 8 bases. This CDR3 is built from 15 residues. J was trimmed by 3 bases and V by 5 bases; bases with no gene match: 9. In germline, CDR1 is MNHNY, CDR2 SVGAGI (reference sequence). The CDR3 DNA is TGTGCCAGCAGTCCCTCCGGACAGGGATTCTACGAGCAGTACTTC. It encodes CASSPSGQGFYEQYF.

This clone was recorded once. This chain joins TRBV5-5 and TRBJ1-2, with TRBD1 matching 7 bases. V was clipped by 4 bases and J by 0 bases; unmatched bases: 9. This CDR3 region has 16 residues. Germline assignment: CDR1 SGHKS and CDR2 YYEKEE (reference sequence). Written as DNA, the CDR3 is TGTGCCAGCAGCCGCGGAGGCGGGACAGCTAACTATGGCTACACCTTC. It encodes CASSRGGGTANYGYTF.

V and J are TRBV7-2 and TRBJ1-3; D unresolved. CDR3 size: 17 residues. Trimming shortened V by 5 bases and J by 0 bases, and 17 bases separated the two germline ends. The V gene's germline CDR1 is SGHTA and CDR2 FQGNSA. The CDR3, as DNA: TGTGCCAGCAGCCCTACCTCGGGTGTACGCTCTGGAAACACCATATATTTT. Translated, it gives CASSPTSGVRSGNTIYF.

This clone was seen a handful of times. The J gene is TRBJ1-1, the V gene TRBV12-5; 7 bases align to TRBD1. The CDR3 runs 15 residues. V lost 6 bases, J lost 6 bases, and 13 bases stayed unmatched. Germline CDR1 LGHNT, CDR2 FRNRAP. CDR3 in amino acids: CASGHGQAGSAEAFF. DNA of the CDR3: TGTGCTAGTGGCCACGGACAGGCTGGGAGCGCTGAAGCTTTCTTT.

This chain links TRBV4-1 with TRBJ1-1, with 10 bases identical to TRBD1. V trimming: 11 bases; J trimming: 0 bases; junction bases outside the gene matches: 9. Germline V lookup: CDR1 MGHRA, CDR2 YSYEKL. The CDR3 runs 15 residues. The chain's CDR3 is CAGSGTGDLNTEAFF. The CDR3 region has the DNA TGCGCCGGCTCCGGGACAGGGGATCTGAACACTGAAGCTTTCTTT.

V is TRBV11-2 and J is TRBJ1-3; D not resolved. The CDR3 totals 11 residues. Trimming took off 6 bases at V and 5 bases at J, with 5 bases between the two ends. Germline CDR1 and CDR2: SGHAT and FQNNGV. CDR3 sequence reads: CASSQRNTIYF. The CDR3 coding sequence is TGTGCCAGCAGTCAGAGAAACACCATATATTTT.

The J gene is TRBJ1-2, the V gene TRBV5-8; D is uncertain. V lost 0 bases and J lost 4, with 10 bases in between. The CDR3 spans 14 residues. Germline V gives CDR1 SGHTS, CDR2 YDEGEE. The CDR3 loop reads CASSLVPIGYGYTF. DNA for the CDR3: TGTGCCAGCAGCTTGGTACCTATCGGCTATGGCTACACCTTC.

V usage is TRBV2 and J usage is TRBJ2-7, with 14 bases that match TRBD2. The CDR3 spans 15 residues. The germline V gene has CDR1 SNHLY and CDR2 FYNNEI. Trimming took 6 bases from V and 4 from J; bases not matched to a gene: 5. Written as DNA, the CDR3 is TGTGCCAGCAGAATTGGACTAGCGGGGGGTTACGAGCAGTACTTC. This gives the protein CASRIGLAGGYEQYF.

This chain uses TRBV19 with TRBJ1-1; D not resolved. The CDR3 is 14 amino acids. V lost 5 bases and J lost 5, with 15 bases in between. Germline V lookup: CDR1 LNHDA, CDR2 SQIVND (reference sequence). CDR3 sequence reads: CASSLRSGVTEAFF. In DNA, the CDR3 is TGTGCCAGTAGTCTTAGATCCGGGGTGACTGAAGCTTTCTTT. The full variable domain, rest sourced from reference TRBV19 and TRBJ1-1, is DGGITQSPKYLFRKEGQNVTLSCEQNLNHDAMYWYRQDPGQGLRLIYYSQIVNDFQKGDIAEGYSVSREKKESFPLTVTSAQKNPTAFYLCASSLRSGVTEAFFGQGTRLTVV.

V usage is TRBV19 and J usage is TRBJ2-7; 7 bases are a match to TRBD1. The V and J ends lost 4 bases and 0 bases, in that order; junction bases with no gene match: 6. Germline-derived CDR1 and CDR2 are LNHDA and SQIVND (reference sequence). The CDR3 spans 15 residues. Here the CDR3 reads CASSRAGGPSYEQYF. Here the CDR3 DNA reads TGTGCCAGTAGTAGGGCAGGGGGTCCCTCCTACGAGCAGTACTTC.

The rearrangement uses TRBV5-1 and TRBJ2-1; 9 nucleotides match TRBD2. Germline trimming cut 3 bases from V and 3 bases from J; bases unmatched to any gene: 7. Germline CDR1 and CDR2: SGHRS and YFSETQ. The CDR3 sequence is 16 residues long. CDR3 DNA: TGCGCCAGCAGCTCCGGTGTAGCGGGAGTCTACAATGAGCAGTTCTTC. This encodes CASSSGVAGVYNEQFF.

The CDR3 DNA follows: TGTGCCAGCAGCGTAGAGCCTAGCGTTGGTACCGGGGAGCTGTTTTTT. It yields the protein CASSVEPSVGTGELFF. The chain joins TRBV9 to TRBJ2-2; tentative D call: TRBD2 (6 bases). The CDR3 contains 16 residues. Trimming stripped 0 bases from V and 5 bases from J, with 14 bases between. The germline V gene encodes CDR1 SGDLS and CDR2 YYNGEE.

This clone has just a few counts. V is TRBV6-1 and J is TRBJ2-7; the D gene is possibly TRBD1 (6 bases). Germline CDR1 reads MNHNS; CDR2 reads SASEGT. The CDR3 runs 13 residues. Trimming cost V 4 bases and J 2 bases, with 9 bases left between them. CDR3 nucleotides: TGTGCCAGCAGTGCCGGGACACCCTACGAGCAGTACTTC. Translating it yields CASSAGTPYEQYF.

The CDR3 DNA sequence: TGTGCCACCAGCCGGGGACTAGCGGGAGGCAATGAGCAGTTCTTC. It encodes CATSRGLAGGNEQFF. This rearrangement joins TRBV15 to TRBJ2-1; 15 bases match TRBD2. V lost 5 bases, J lost 6 bases, and 2 bases stayed unmatched. Germline loops: CDR1 LNHNV, CDR2 YYDKDF (reference sequence). CDR3 length: 15 amino acids.

The chain is built from TRBV28 and TRBJ2-7; unclear D gene. Germline V gene lookup returns CDR1 MDHEN and CDR2 SYDVKM. This CDR3 has 12 amino acids. Trimming stripped 9 bases from V and 1 base from J, with 10 bases between. The CDR3 nucleotides are TGTGCCAGTCGTACGGGTTCCTACGAGCAGTACTTC. The encoded protein is CASRTGSYEQYF.

A few counts support this clone. Different DNA sequences within this sample yield the same CDR3. V and J are TRBV6-1 and TRBJ1-2; 9 nucleotides align to TRBD1. The junction had 9 bases not matched to a gene; V was cut back by 5 bases and J by 8 bases. This CDR3 has 14 residues. CDR1 MNHNS and CDR2 SASEGT come from the germline V gene. For the CDR3, the DNA is TGTGCCAGCAGTTCGGACAGGGGCTATGACGGCTACACCTTC. It encodes CASSSDRGYDGYTF.

This rearrangement joins TRBV7-2 to TRBJ2-7, with 12 nucleotides matching TRBD2. CDR1 is SGHTA and CDR2 is FQGNSA in the germline V gene. The ends lost 3 bases at V and 7 bases at J; junction bases unmatched: 7. This CDR3 has 15 residues. The CDR3 here is CASSFWTSGVGEQYF. The CDR3 bases are TGTGCCAGCAGCTTCTGGACTAGCGGGGTGGGTGAGCAGTACTTC.

J is TRBJ1-5 and V is TRBV5-3; 8 nucleotides align to TRBD1. TRBV5-3 is an open reading frame, and its role is uncertain. The CDR3 has 17 residues. V was pared by 1 base and J by 7 bases, with 13 bases of the junction left unmatched. The CDR3 loop reads CARSLMRDRRGEQPQHF. CDR3 DNA sequence: TGTGCCAGAAGCTTGATGCGGGACAGGCGCGGGGAACAGCCCCAGCATTTT.

The chain carries TRBV5-1 and TRBJ1-2, with 7 positions matching TRBD1. The CDR3 length is 16 residues. Germline-derived CDR1 and CDR2 are SGHRS and YFSETQ. Trimming at V came to 0 bases and at J to 3 bases, leaving 8 bases not matched to a gene. The CDR3 region is CASSLAKKGADYGYTF. DNA for the CDR3: TGCGCCAGCAGCTTGGCCAAGAAGGGGGCAGACTATGGCTACACCTTC.

The rearrangement joins TRBV5-1 to TRBJ1-2; no clear D. Trimming left V 0 bases short and J 8 bases short, with 11 bases between. Germline V lookup: CDR1 SGHRS, CDR2 YFSETQ. This CDR3 region has 13 residues. The CDR3: CASSLARLSGYTF. CDR3 DNA sequence: TGCGCCAGCAGCTTGGCCCGACTGTCCGGCTACACCTTC.